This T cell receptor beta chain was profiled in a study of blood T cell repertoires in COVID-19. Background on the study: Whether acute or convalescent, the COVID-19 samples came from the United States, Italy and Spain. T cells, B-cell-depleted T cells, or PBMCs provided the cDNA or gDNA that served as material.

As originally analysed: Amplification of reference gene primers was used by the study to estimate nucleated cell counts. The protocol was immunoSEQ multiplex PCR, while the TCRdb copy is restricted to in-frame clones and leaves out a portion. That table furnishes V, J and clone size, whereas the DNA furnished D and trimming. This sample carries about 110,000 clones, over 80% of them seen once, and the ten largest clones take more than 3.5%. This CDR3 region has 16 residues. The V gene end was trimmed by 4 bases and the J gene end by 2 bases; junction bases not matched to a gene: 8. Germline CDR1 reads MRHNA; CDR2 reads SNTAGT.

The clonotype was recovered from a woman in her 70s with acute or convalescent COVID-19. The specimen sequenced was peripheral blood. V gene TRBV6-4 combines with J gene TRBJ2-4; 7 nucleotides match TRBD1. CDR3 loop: CASSARQGSPKNIQYF. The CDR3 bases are TGTGCCAGCAGTGCCCGACAGGGAAGTCCCAAAAACATTCAGTACTTC.